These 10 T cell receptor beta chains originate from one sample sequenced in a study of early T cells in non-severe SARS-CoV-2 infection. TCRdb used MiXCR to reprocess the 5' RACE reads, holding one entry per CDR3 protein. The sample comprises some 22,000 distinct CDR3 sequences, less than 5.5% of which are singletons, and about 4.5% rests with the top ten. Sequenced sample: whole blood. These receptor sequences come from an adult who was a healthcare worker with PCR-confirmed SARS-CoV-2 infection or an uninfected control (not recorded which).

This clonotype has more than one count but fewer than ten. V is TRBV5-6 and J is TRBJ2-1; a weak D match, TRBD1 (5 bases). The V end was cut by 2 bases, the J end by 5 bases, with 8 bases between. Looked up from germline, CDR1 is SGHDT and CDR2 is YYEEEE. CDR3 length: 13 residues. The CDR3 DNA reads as TGTGCCAGCAGCTTACAGGTCCACAATGAGCAGTTCTTC. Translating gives CASSLQVHNEQFF. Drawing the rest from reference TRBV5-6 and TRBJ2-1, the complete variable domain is DAGVTQSPTHLIKTRGQQVTLRCSPKSGHDTVSWYQQALGQGPQFIFQYYEEEERQRGNFPDRFSGHQFPNYSSELNVNALLLGDSALYLCASSLQVHNEQFFGPGTRLTVL.

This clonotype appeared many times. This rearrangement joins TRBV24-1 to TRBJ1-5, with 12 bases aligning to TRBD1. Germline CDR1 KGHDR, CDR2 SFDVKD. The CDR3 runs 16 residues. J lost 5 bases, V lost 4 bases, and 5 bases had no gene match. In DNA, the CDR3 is TGTGCCACCAGTGAAGCCGGGACAGGGGGCGATCAGCCCCAGCATTTT. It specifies CATSEAGTGGDQPQHF.

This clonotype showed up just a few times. The chain's CDR3 is CASRYRDEAFF. For the CDR3, the DNA is TGTGCCAGCAGGTACAGGGATGAAGCTTTCTTT. This rearrangement joins TRBV14 to TRBJ1-1, with D possibly matching TRBD1 (6 bases). The CDR3 is made up of 11 amino acids. The ends were cut back, 6 bases at V and 7 bases at J, with 9 bases in the middle. The germline gives CDR1 SGHDN, CDR2 FVKESK.

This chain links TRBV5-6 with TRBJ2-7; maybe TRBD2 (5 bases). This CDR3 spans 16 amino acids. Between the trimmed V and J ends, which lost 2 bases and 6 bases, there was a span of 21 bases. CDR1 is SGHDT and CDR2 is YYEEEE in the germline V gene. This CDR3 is CASSFQVGVGRSEQYF. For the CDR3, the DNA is TGTGCCAGCAGCTTTCAGGTTGGTGTGGGGAGATCCGAGCAGTACTTC. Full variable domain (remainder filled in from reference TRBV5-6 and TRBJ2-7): DAGVTQSPTHLIKTRGQQVTLRCSPKSGHDTVSWYQQALGQGPQFIFQYYEEEERQRGNFPDRFSGHQFPNYSSELNVNALLLGDSALYLCASSFQVGVGRSEQYFGPGTRLTVT.

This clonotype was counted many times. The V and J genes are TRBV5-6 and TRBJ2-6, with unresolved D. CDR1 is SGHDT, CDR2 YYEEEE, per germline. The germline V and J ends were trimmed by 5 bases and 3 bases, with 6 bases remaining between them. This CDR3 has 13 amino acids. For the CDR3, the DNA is TGTGCCAGCAGTCCCCGTGGGGCCAACGTCCTGACTTTC. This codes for CASSPRGANVLTF. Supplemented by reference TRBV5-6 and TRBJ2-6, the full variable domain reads DAGVTQSPTHLIKTRGQQVTLRCSPKSGHDTVSWYQQALGQGPQFIFQYYEEEERQRGNFPDRFSGHQFPNYSSELNVNALLLGDSALYLCASSPRGANVLTFGAGSRLTVL.

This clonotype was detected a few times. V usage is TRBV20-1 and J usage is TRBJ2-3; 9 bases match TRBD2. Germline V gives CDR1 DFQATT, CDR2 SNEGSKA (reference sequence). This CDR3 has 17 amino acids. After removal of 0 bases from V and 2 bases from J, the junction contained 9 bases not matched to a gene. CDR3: CSARDLASGANTDTQYF. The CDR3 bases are TGCAGTGCTAGAGATCTGGCTAGCGGGGCCAACACAGATACGCAGTATTTT.

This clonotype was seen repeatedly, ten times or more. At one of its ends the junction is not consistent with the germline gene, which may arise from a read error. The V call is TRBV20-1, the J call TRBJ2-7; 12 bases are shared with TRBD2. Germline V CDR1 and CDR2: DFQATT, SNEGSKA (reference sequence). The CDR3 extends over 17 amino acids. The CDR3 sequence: CSARDPTSGGTSHEQYF. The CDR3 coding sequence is TGCAGTGCTAGAGACCCGACTAGCGGGGGAACCTCCCACGAGCAGTACTTC.

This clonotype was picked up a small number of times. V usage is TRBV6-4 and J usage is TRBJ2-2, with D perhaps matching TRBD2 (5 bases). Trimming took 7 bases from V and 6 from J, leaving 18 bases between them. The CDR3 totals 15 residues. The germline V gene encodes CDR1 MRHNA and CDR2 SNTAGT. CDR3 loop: CASTEGIAGSGELFF. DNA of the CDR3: TGTGCCAGCACCGAGGGAATAGCCGGGTCCGGGGAGCTGTTTTTT.

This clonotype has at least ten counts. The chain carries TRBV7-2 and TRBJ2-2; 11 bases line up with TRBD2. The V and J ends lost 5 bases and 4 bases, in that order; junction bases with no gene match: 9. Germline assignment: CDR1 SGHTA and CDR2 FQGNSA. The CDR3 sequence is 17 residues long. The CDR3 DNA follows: TGTGCCAGCAGCCGGACTAGCGGGCCGATAACCACCGGGGAGCTGTTTTTT. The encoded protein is CASSRTSGPITTGELFF.

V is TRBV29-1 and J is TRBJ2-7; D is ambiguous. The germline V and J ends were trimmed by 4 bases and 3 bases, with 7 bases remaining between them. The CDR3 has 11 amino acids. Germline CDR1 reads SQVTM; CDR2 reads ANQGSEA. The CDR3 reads CSVGADYEQYF. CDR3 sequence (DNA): TGCAGCGTTGGGGCAGACTACGAGCAGTACTTC.